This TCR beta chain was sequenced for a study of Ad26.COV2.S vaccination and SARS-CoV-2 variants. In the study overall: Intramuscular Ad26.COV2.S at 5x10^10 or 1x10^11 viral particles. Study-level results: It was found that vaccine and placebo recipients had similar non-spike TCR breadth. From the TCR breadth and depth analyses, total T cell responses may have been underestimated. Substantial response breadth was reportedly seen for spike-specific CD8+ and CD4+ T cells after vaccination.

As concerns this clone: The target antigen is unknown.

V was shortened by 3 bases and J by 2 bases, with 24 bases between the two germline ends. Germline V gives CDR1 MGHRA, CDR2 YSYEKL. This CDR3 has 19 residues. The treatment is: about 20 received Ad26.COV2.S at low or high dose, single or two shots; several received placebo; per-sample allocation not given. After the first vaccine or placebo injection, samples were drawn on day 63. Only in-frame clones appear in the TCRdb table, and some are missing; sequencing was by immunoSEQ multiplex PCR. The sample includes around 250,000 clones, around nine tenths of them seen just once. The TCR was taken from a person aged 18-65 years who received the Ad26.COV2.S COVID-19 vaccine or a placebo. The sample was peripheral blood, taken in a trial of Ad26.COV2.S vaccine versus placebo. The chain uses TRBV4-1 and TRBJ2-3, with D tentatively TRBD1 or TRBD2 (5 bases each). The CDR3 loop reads CASSHVIFRAEGHTDTQYF. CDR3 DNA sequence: TGCGCCAGCAGCCATGTCATTTTCCGGGCAGAGGGGCACACAGATACGCAGTATTTT.